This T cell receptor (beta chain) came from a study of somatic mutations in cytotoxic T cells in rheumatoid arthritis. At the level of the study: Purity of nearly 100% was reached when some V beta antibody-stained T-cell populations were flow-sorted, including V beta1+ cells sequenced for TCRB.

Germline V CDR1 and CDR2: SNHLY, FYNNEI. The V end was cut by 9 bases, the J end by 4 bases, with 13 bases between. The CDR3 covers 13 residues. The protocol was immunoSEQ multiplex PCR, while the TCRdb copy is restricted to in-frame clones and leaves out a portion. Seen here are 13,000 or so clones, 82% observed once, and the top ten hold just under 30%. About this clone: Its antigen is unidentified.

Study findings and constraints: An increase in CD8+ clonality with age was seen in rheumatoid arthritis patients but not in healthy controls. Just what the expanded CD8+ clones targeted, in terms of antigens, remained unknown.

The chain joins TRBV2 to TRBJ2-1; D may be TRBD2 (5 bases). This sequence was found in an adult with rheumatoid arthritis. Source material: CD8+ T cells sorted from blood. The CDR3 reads CASSGVQYNEQFF. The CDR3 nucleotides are TGTGCCAGTTCCGGGGTCCAATACAATGAGCAGTTCTTC.